The T cell receptor beta chain under discussion was sequenced for a study of cytomegalovirus exposure and HLA in healthy donors. Whole-study context: Out of 150 million to 200 million T cells, an earlier analysis found roughly 100 million unique TCR beta sequences in total. General observations from the study: Productive status was seen about 90% or about 30% of the time for most TCR beta V segments in an earlier analysis.

Though nominally healthy at sampling, donors likely had unrecorded immune exposures. This clone has just a few counts. The antigen is not known. The trim removed 3 bases at V and 14 bases at J, leaving 10 bases unmatched. Germline loops: CDR1 SGHTA, CDR2 FQGTGA. This CDR3 is built from 13 residues. Researchers ran the PCR with 60 Vbeta and 13 Jbeta primers. This table comes from immunoSEQ multiplex PCR, and its TCRdb copy is limited to in-frame clones, with some not included. Of roughly 150,000 clones in the sample, roughly 70% were seen once. Source material: PBMCs. This clonotype was sampled from a woman aged 18-30 years in good health and CMV-seropositive. V and J are TRBV7-3 and TRBJ2-3; TRBD1 matches at 8 bases. Written as DNA, the CDR3 is TGTGCCAGCAGCTTGGGGACAGGACGTTTTCTGTATTTT. Translating it yields CASSLGTGRFLYF.